This TCR beta chain came from a study of Graves' ophthalmopathy and Graves' hyperthyroidism. General observations from the study: Sensitivity of around 86% and specificity of around 80% were achieved when a 13-signature model separated ophthalmopathy from stable hyperthyroidism. The authors also found most expanded thyroid clonotypes above 0.001 frequency in blood. The model predicted ophthalmopathy progression with around 69% sensitivity and 72.22% specificity.

This clonotype came up many times. Its antigen is not known. The V end lost 4 bases, the J end lost 4 bases, and 10 bases lay between the germline ends. The CDR3 consists of 13 residues. Germline V gene lookup returns CDR1 LNHDA and CDR2 SQIVND (reference sequence). TCR beta CDR3 regions were amplified from RNA transcripts. Investigators did first-round RT-PCR with HTBI primers, then second-round multiplex PCR. TCRdb analysed the multiplex PCR reads with MiXCR anew, one entry per CDR3 protein. Here the sample spans around 1,200,000 distinct CDR3 sequences, about two fifths being singletons. The clonotype comes from an adult man with Graves' hyperthyroidism. The sequenced sample consisted of peripheral blood or thyroid tissue (not recorded which). The rearrangement uses TRBV19 and TRBJ1-1; D call uncertain. The CDR3 DNA reads TGTGCCAGTAGTAATCCGGGGAGCACTGAAGCTTTCTTT. Protein: CASSNPGSTEAFF.